Given below is one T cell receptor (beta chain) in context. This sample was included in a study of control samples from healthy donors and cancer patients. The method was immunoSEQ multiplex PCR; TCRdb's version includes in-frame clones alone and lacks a portion of them. This sample has approximately 100,000 clones; over 85% occur once, and the top ten carry around 3%. The CDR3 is made up of 14 amino acids. V was cut by 0 bases and J by 6 bases, with 8 bases left in between. Germline-derived CDR1 and CDR2 are LGHNA and YSLEER. The V call is TRBV4-3, the J call TRBJ1-4; D possibly corresponds to TRBD1 (5 bases). Specimen: blood. This TCR derives from a human donor in good health. The donor label of this sample is uncertain. The CDR3 nucleotides read TGCGCCAGCAGCCAAGATGGCAGGGATGAAAAACTGTTTTTT. Its protein is CASSQDGRDEKLFF.